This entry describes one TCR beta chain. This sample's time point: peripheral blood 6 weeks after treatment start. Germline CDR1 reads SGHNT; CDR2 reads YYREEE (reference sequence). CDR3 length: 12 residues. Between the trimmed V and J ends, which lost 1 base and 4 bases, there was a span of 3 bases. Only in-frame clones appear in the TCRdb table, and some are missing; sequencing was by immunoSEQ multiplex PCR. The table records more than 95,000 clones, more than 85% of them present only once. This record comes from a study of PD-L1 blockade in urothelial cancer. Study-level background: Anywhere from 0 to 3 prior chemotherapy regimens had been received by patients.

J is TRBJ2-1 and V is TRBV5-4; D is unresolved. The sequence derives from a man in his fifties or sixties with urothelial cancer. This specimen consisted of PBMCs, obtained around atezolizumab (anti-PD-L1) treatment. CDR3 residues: CASSLSYNEQFF. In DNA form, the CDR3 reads TGTGCCAGCAGCTTGTCGTACAATGAGCAGTTCTTC.